This T cell receptor beta chain derives from a study of T-cell reconstitution after alpha-beta-depleted transplantation in children. General study results and limits: Hyperexpanded clones declined; after one year, newly produced T cells mostly supplied diversity.

This clonotype occurred many times. Its cognate antigen is unknown. CDR3 length: 16 amino acids. V shed 5 bases and J shed 0 bases, with 16 bases lying between them. Germline CDR1 is DFQATT and CDR2 is SNEGSKA (reference sequence). Construction of the TCRbeta library involved unique molecular identifiers. From the PCR reads, TCRdb called clonotypes with MiXCR, one entry per CDR3 protein. The table has around 700,000 distinct CDR3 sequences, less than 15% seen once; the top ten hold around 0.8%. Sequenced here: PBMCs, sampled before TCRalphabeta/CD19-depleted stem cell transplant. The chain joins TRBV20-1 to TRBJ2-2; D is unresolved. This sequence was found in a girl aged 2 to 9 with congenital amegakaryocytic thrombocytopenia, due to receive a stem cell transplant. The DNA for the CDR3 is TGCAGTGCTTCCCCCCCCGGTGCGGCGAACACCGGGGAGCTGTTTTTT. Its translation is CSASPPGAANTGELFF.